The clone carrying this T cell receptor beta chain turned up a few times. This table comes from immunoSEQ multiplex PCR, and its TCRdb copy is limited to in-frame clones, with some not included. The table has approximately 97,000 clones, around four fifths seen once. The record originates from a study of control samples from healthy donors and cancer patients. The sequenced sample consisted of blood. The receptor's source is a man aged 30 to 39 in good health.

The CDR3 loop reads CATSMAGSGNTIYF. CDR3 DNA sequence: TGTGCCACCAGCATGGCCGGATCGGGAAACACCATATATTTT. The genes are TRBV15 and TRBJ1-3; D not certain. This CDR3 is built from 14 residues. Trimming left V 4 bases short and J 4 bases short, with 11 bases between. CDR1 is LNHNV, CDR2 YYDKDF, per germline (reference sequence).